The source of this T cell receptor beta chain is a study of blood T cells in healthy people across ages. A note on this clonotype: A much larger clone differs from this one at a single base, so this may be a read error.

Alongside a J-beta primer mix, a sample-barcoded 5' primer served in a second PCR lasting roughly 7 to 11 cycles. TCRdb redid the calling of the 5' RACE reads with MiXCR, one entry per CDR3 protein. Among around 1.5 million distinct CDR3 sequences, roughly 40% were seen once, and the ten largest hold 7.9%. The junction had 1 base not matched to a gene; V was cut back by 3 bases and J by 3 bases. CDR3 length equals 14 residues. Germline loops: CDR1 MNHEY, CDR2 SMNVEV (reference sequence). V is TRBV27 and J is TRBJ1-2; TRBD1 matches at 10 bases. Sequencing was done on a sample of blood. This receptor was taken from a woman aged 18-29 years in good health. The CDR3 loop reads CASSLTGGYYGYTF. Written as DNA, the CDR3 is TGTGCCAGCAGTTTGACAGGGGGCTACTATGGCTACACCTTC.